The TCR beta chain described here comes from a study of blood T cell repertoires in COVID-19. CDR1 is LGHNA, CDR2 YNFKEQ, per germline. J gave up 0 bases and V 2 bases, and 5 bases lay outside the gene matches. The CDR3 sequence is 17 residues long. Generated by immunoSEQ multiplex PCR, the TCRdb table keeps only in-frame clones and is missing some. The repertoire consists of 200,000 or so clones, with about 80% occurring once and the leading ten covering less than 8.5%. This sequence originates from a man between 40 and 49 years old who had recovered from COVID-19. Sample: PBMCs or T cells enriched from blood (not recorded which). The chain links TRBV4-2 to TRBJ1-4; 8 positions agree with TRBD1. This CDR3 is CASSQPTGATTNEKLFF. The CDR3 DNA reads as TGTGCCAGCAGCCAACCGACAGGGGCGACAACTAATGAAAAACTGTTTTTT.